This T cell receptor beta chain was found in a study of beta chain features in type 1 diabetes. Study background: Taken together, all samples contributed around 100,000,000 examined sorted cells. Study observations and caveats: Patients with Type 1 diabetes showed moderately but significantly shorter TCRB CDR3s in all four CD4+ subsets.

Details on this clone: Its antigen is unknown.

The sequenced template was cDNA made from the entire isolated RNA. Assay used: immunoSEQ multiplex PCR; TCRdb lists only in-frame clones, some missing. The sample includes 250,000 to 300,000 clones, roughly an eighth seen only once; the top ten take around 0.016%. This CDR3 comprises 15 residues. The V end lost 5 bases, the J end lost 4 bases, and 18 bases lay between the germline ends. From germline, CDR1 is SGHVS and CDR2 FQNEAQ. This clonotype was obtained from a man aged 25-40 years with type 1 diabetes. This chain uses TRBV7-8 with TRBJ2-7, with D possibly matching TRBD2 (7 bases). The sequencing sample was made of naive CD4+ T cells from blood. The CDR3 spells CASSPRWGGGYEQYF. In DNA form, the CDR3 reads TGTGCCAGCAGCCCCCGTTGGGGGGGCGGGTACGAGCAGTACTTC.